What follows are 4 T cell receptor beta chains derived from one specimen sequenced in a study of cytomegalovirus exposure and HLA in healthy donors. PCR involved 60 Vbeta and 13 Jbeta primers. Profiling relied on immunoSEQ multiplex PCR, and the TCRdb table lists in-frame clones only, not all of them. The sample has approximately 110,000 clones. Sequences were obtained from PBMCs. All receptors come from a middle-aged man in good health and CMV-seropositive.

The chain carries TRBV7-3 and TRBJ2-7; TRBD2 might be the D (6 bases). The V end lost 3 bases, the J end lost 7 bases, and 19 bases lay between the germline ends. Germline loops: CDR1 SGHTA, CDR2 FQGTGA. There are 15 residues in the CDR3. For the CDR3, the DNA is TGTGCCAGCAGCTTCTCGGCAGGAGGGTCTGGAGAGCAGTACTTC. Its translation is CASSFSAGGSGEQYF.

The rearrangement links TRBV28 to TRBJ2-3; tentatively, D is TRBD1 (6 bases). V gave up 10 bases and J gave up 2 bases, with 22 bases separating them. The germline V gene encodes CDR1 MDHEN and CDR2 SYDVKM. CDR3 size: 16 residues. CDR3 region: CATYPRRDIATDTQYF. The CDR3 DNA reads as TGTGCCACTTATCCTCGCCGGGACATCGCCACAGATACGCAGTATTTT.

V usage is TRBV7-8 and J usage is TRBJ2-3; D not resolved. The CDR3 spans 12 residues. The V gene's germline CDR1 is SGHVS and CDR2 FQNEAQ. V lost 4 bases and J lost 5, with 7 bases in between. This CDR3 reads CASSSYGDTQYF. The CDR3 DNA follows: TGTGCCAGCAGCTCGTACGGAGATACGCAGTATTTT.

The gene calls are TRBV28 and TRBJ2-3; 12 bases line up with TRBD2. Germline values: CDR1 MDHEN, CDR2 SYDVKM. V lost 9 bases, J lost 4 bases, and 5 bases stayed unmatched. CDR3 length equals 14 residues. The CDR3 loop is CASGLAGYADTQYF. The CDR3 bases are TGTGCCAGTGGACTAGCGGGATACGCAGATACGCAGTATTTT.